The rows below give T cell receptor beta chains drawn from one sample of a study of OX40 agonist ivuxolimab in advanced cancers. Sequencing used immunoSEQ multiplex PCR; TCRdb keeps in-frame clones, though not all of them. This table holds around 47,000 clones, roughly 80% found once. This specimen consisted of CD4+ or CD8+ T cells sorted from blood, obtained in a trial of the OX40 agonist ivuxolimab. The receptor source for this set is an adult with an advanced solid tumor such as melanoma, head and neck, liver or kidney cancer. Both conserved end residues are part of each CDR3. The D gene is left open where the match is weak. Some rows have no size entry. The others give once, few or many, or a class for an expanded clone.

j_gene: TRBJ1-2; abundance: -; d_gene: -; v_gene: TRBV6-1; CDR3nt: TGTGCCAGCAGACTAGGAAGGGGTATCTCCTATGGCTACACCTTC; CDR3aa: CASRLGRGISYGYTF
j_gene: TRBJ2-7; abundance: -; d_gene: -; v_gene: TRBV7-8; CDR3nt: TGTGCCAGCAGCTACGGACTTACAGACGAGCAGTACTTC; CDR3aa: CASSYGLTDEQYF
j_gene: TRBJ2-7; abundance: -; d_gene: -; v_gene: TRBV11-2; CDR3nt: TGTGCCAGCAGCTTAGTGGAGACGGGGAACTCCTACGAGCAGTACTTC; CDR3aa: CASSLVETGNSYEQYF
j_gene: TRBJ2-7; abundance: -; d_gene: TRBD1; v_gene: TRBV11-2; CDR3nt: TGTGCCAGCAGCTTGCTACCGGGACAGCTTACCTACGAGCAGTACTTC; CDR3aa: CASSLLPGQLTYEQYF
j_gene: TRBJ2-3; abundance: -; d_gene: TRBD2; v_gene: TRBV7-2; CDR3nt: TGTGCCAGCAGCGTTAGCGGGGGGGCCGGAGATACGCAGTATTTT; CDR3aa: CASSVSGGAGDTQYF
j_gene: TRBJ1-1; abundance: -; d_gene: -; v_gene: TRBV9; CDR3nt: TGTGCCAGCAGCGTAGGGATAGGGGGGTTGGGAACTGAAGCTTTCTTT; CDR3aa: CASSVGIGGLGTEAFF
j_gene: TRBJ2-7; abundance: once; d_gene: TRBD2; v_gene: TRBV19; CDR3nt: TGTGCCAGTAGTGTATCGGGACTAGCGGCCGAGCAGTACTTC; CDR3aa: CASSVSGLAAEQYF
j_gene: TRBJ2-1; abundance: -; d_gene: -; v_gene: TRBV30; CDR3nt: TGTGCCTGGAGAGATAGTGAGCAGTTCTTC; CDR3aa: CAWRDSEQFF
j_gene: TRBJ2-7; abundance: -; d_gene: -; v_gene: TRBV30; CDR3nt: TGTGCCTGGAGTTCGGGCAGAGGTTCTAACGAGCAGTACTTC; CDR3aa: CAWSSGRGSNEQYF
j_gene: TRBJ2-4; abundance: -; d_gene: -; v_gene: TRBV4-1; CDR3nt: TGCGCCAGCAGCCAAGATCAAGGAGACGTTTGGTCGCCGGTGAGGCCCAAAAACATTCAGTACTTC; CDR3aa: CASSQDQGDVWSPVRPKNIQYF
j_gene: TRBJ1-1; abundance: -; d_gene: -; v_gene: TRBV12-5; CDR3nt: TGTGCTAGTGGTTTCGGAATGACTGAAGCTTTCTTT; CDR3aa: CASGFGMTEAFF
j_gene: TRBJ1-5; abundance: -; d_gene: -; v_gene: TRBV5-1; CDR3nt: TGCGCCAGCAGCCCAGGGCTTAGCAATCAGCCCCAGCATTTT; CDR3aa: CASSPGLSNQPQHF
j_gene: TRBJ2-7; abundance: -; d_gene: TRBD2; v_gene: TRBV27; CDR3nt: TGTGCCAGCGCCCTGAGGGCGGGGGTGGACGAGCAGTACTTC; CDR3aa: CASALRAGVDEQYF
j_gene: TRBJ2-7; abundance: -; d_gene: -; v_gene: TRBV10-1; CDR3nt: TGCGCCAGCAGTGCAGACAGTTACGAGCAGTACTTC; CDR3aa: CASSADSYEQYF
j_gene: TRBJ2-7; abundance: -; d_gene: -; v_gene: TRBV5-1; CDR3nt: TGCGCCAGCAGCTTGGGGGACACCGCCTACGAGCAGTACTTC; CDR3aa: CASSLGDTAYEQYF